The clone carrying this T cell receptor (beta chain) was seen more than once but under ten times. The data originate from a study of blood T cell repertoires in COVID-19. At the level of the study: T cells, B-cell-depleted T cells, or PBMCs provided the cDNA or gDNA that served as material.

V shed 1 base and J shed 1 base, with 14 bases lying between them. CDR3 size: 17 residues. The germline V gene encodes CDR1 SGHTA and CDR2 FQGNSA. Those who participated ranged in age from 18 to 89 years and resided in about two dozen US areas. Clinical history as reported by participants underpinned cohort assignment. This table comes from immunoSEQ multiplex PCR, and its TCRdb copy is limited to in-frame clones, with some not included. The top ten hold 2.5% to 3% of the sample, which has approximately 270,000 clones, 80% to 95% seen once. Input material: PBMCs or T cells enriched from blood (not recorded which). V usage is TRBV7-2 and J usage is TRBJ1-5; D not resolved. The TCR sequence derives from a man in his forties or fifties who had been exposed to COVID-19. The CDR3 is CASSLVSWGGSNQPQHF. CDR3 DNA: TGTGCCAGCAGCTTAGTAAGTTGGGGAGGGAGCAATCAGCCCCAGCATTTT.